The clone carrying this T cell receptor (beta chain) has just a few counts. The data are from a study of T-cell reconstitution after alpha-beta-depleted transplantation in children. Unique molecular identifiers were incorporated into the prepared TCRbeta library. TCRdb reprocessed the PCR reads via MiXCR and lists one record per CDR3 protein. The table has a few hundred thousand distinct CDR3 sequences, roughly a tenth seen once. J lost 6 bases, V lost 3 bases, and 6 bases had no gene match. This CDR3 has 14 residues. Sequencing used PBMCs from the stem cell graft donor, obtained from the stem cell graft. The rearrangement joins TRBV12-3 or TRBV12-4 to TRBJ1-2; TRBD1 matches at 8 bases. This TCR came from a human donor who donated a stem cell graft to a child with acute myeloid leukemia. The chain's CDR3 is CASSLQTGAHGYTF. In DNA form, the CDR3 reads TGTGCCAGCAGTTTGCAGACAGGGGCCCATGGCTACACCTTC.